A selection of T cell receptor beta chains follows, all from one sample in a study of regulatory T cells in long-lasting Graves disease. TCRdb itself ran the multiplex PCR reads through MiXCR, one entry per CDR3 protein. The data contain approximately 490,000 distinct CDR3 sequences, about 17% of them singletons. This sample was shared with a second study, whose subject was T cells in Graves' hyperthyroidism and ophthalmopathy.

The specimen was peripheral blood mononuclear cells (PBMCs), collected at new diagnosis, from a patient treated with antithyroid drugs. Receptors originate from a man aged 40-55 years with Graves disease. CDR3s include the opening cysteine and the closing phenylalanine or tryptophan. The order of the fields is J gene, D gene, clone size, V gene, CDR3 protein, CDR3 DNA. The D gene is left open where the match is weak. Only some rows state a clone size, as once, few, many or a class for expanded clones.

j_gene: TRBJ2-7; d_gene: NA; abundance: many; v_gene: TRBV20-1; CDR3aa: CSASGSLSYEQYF; CDR3nt: TGCAGTGCTAGTGGGTCCCTGAGTTACGAGCAGTACTTC
j_gene: TRBJ2-1; d_gene: TRBD2; abundance: NA; v_gene: TRBV15; CDR3aa: CATSRGSSGVDNEQFF; CDR3nt: TGTGCCACCAGCAGAGGGTCTAGCGGGGTTGACAATGAGCAGTTCTTC
j_gene: TRBJ1-4; d_gene: NA; abundance: NA; v_gene: TRBV12-3/TRBV12-4; CDR3aa: CAGRSLRNEKLFF; CDR3nt: TGTGCCGGCAGATCGTTGCGGAATGAAAAACTGTTTTTT
j_gene: TRBJ2-4; d_gene: TRBD1; abundance: NA; v_gene: TRBV7-9; CDR3aa: CASSSGTGRNIQYF; CDR3nt: TGTGCCAGCAGCTCAGGGACAGGGAGGAACATTCAGTACTTC
j_gene: TRBJ2-5; d_gene: NA; abundance: many; v_gene: TRBV3-1; CDR3aa: CASSPGPPGETQYF; CDR3nt: TGTGCCAGCAGCCCCGGGCCCCCAGGAGAGACCCAGTACTTC
j_gene: TRBJ2-1; d_gene: TRBD2; abundance: few; v_gene: TRBV12-3/TRBV12-4; CDR3aa: CASTSAGGWGEQFF; CDR3nt: TGTGCCAGCACCTCAGCGGGAGGGTGGGGTGAGCAGTTCTTC
j_gene: TRBJ2-1; d_gene: NA; abundance: many; v_gene: TRBV14; CDR3aa: CASSQDQQGWANEQFF; CDR3nt: TGTGCCAGCAGCCAAGATCAGCAGGGTTGGGCAAATGAGCAGTTCTTC
j_gene: TRBJ2-7; d_gene: NA; abundance: few; v_gene: TRBV6-5; CDR3aa: CASSYLGGSSYEQYF; CDR3nt: TGTGCCAGCAGTTACCTGGGGGGCAGTTCCTACGAGCAGTACTTC
j_gene: TRBJ2-3; d_gene: NA; abundance: many; v_gene: TRBV3-1; CDR3aa: CASSQSSGTDTQYF; CDR3nt: TGTGCCAGCAGCCAATCTAGCGGCACAGATACGCAGTATTTT
j_gene: TRBJ2-5; d_gene: TRBD1; abundance: NA; v_gene: TRBV19; CDR3aa: CASSIDRDQTQYF; CDR3nt: TGTGCCAGTAGTATCGACAGGGACCAGACCCAGTACTTC
j_gene: TRBJ2-1; d_gene: NA; abundance: few; v_gene: TRBV5-8; CDR3aa: CASSIWSVYNEQFF; CDR3nt: TGTGCCAGCAGCATCTGGTCAGTGTACAATGAGCAGTTCTTC
j_gene: TRBJ2-2; d_gene: TRBD1; abundance: many; v_gene: TRBV30; CDR3aa: CAWNPGQGNTGELFF; CDR3nt: TGTGCCTGGAACCCGGGACAGGGGAACACCGGGGAGCTGTTTTTT
j_gene: TRBJ2-7; d_gene: TRBD1; abundance: many; v_gene: TRBV3-1; CDR3aa: CASSHGTGGAGSYEQYF; CDR3nt: TGTGCCAGCAGCCACGGGACAGGGGGCGCGGGCTCCTACGAGCAGTACTTC
j_gene: TRBJ2-3; d_gene: TRBD1; abundance: NA; v_gene: TRBV7-2; CDR3aa: CASSPPGQGVGDSQYF; CDR3nt: TGTGCCAGCAGCCCGCCGGGACAGGGGGTGGGGGATTCGCAGTATTTT
j_gene: TRBJ1-2; d_gene: TRBD1; abundance: many; v_gene: TRBV27; CDR3aa: CASSSYRGRSYGYTF; CDR3nt: TGTGCCAGCAGTTCCTACAGGGGGCGCAGCTATGGCTACACCTTC
j_gene: TRBJ2-2; d_gene: NA; abundance: many; v_gene: TRBV28; CDR3aa: CASSLVLVGTRPGELFF; CDR3nt: TGTGCCAGCAGTTTAGTCCTTGTGGGGACTCGCCCCGGGGAGCTGTTTTTT
j_gene: TRBJ2-7; d_gene: NA; abundance: NA; v_gene: TRBV29-1; CDR3aa: CSVSDVAYEQYF; CDR3nt: TGCAGCGTCAGCGACGTTGCCTACGAGCAGTACTTC
j_gene: TRBJ2-3; d_gene: TRBD1; abundance: few; v_gene: TRBV5-6; CDR3aa: CASSWDREGDTQYF; CDR3nt: TGTGCCAGCAGCTGGGACAGGGAAGGAGATACGCAGTATTTT
j_gene: TRBJ2-7; d_gene: TRBD1; abundance: many; v_gene: TRBV18; CDR3aa: CASSPMTGGEQYF; CDR3nt: TGTGCCAGCTCACCAATGACAGGGGGGGAGCAGTACTTC
j_gene: TRBJ2-5; d_gene: TRBD1; abundance: NA; v_gene: TRBV25-1; CDR3aa: CASSDWDSAQETQYF; CDR3nt: TGTGCCAGCAGTGACTGGGACAGTGCTCAAGAGACCCAGTACTTC
j_gene: TRBJ2-7; d_gene: TRBD2; abundance: many; v_gene: TRBV5-1; CDR3aa: CASSSGTSGRISSYEQYF; CDR3nt: TGCGCCAGCAGCTCCGGGACTAGCGGGAGGATAAGCTCCTACGAGCAGTACTTC
j_gene: TRBJ2-5; d_gene: NA; abundance: few; v_gene: TRBV11-2; CDR3aa: CASSLDRSGQETQYF; CDR3nt: TGTGCCAGCAGCTTAGATCGTTCCGGGCAAGAGACCCAGTACTTC
j_gene: TRBJ1-3; d_gene: NA; abundance: NA; v_gene: TRBV19; CDR3aa: CASSGLVIAGNTIYF; CDR3nt: TGTGCCAGTAGTGGTTTGGTTATTGCTGGAAACACCATATATTTT
j_gene: TRBJ1-4; d_gene: NA; abundance: NA; v_gene: TRBV7-9; CDR3aa: CASSPPPREKLFF; CDR3nt: TGTGCCAGCAGCCCTCCCCCGAGGGAAAAACTGTTTTTT
j_gene: TRBJ2-6; d_gene: NA; abundance: NA; v_gene: TRBV7-9; CDR3aa: CASSNTNRGSGANVLTF; CDR3nt: TGTGCCAGCAGCAACACCAACCGAGGGTCTGGGGCCAACGTCCTGACTTTC
j_gene: TRBJ2-5; d_gene: NA; abundance: NA; v_gene: TRBV9; CDR3aa: CASSVAVRQETQYF; CDR3nt: TGTGCCAGCAGCGTAGCCGTCAGACAAGAGACCCAGTACTTC
j_gene: TRBJ2-7; d_gene: NA; abundance: few; v_gene: TRBV6-5; CDR3aa: CASSYRSGAFYEQYF; CDR3nt: TGTGCCAGCAGTTACCGCTCAGGGGCCTTCTACGAGCAGTACTTC
j_gene: TRBJ2-3; d_gene: TRBD2; abundance: many; v_gene: TRBV28; CDR3aa: CASSSSAGSSTDTQYF; CDR3nt: TGTGCCAGCAGTTCCTCAGCGGGAAGTAGCACAGATACGCAGTATTTT
j_gene: TRBJ2-1; d_gene: TRBD2; abundance: few; v_gene: TRBV5-1; CDR3aa: CASSFFGTSGSYNEQFF; CDR3nt: TGCGCCAGCAGCTTTTTTGGGACTAGCGGGAGTTACAATGAGCAGTTCTTC
j_gene: TRBJ1-4; d_gene: NA; abundance: NA; v_gene: TRBV9; CDR3aa: CASSVGGRPNEKLFF; CDR3nt: TGTGCCAGCAGCGTGGGGGGACGGCCTAATGAAAAACTGTTTTTT
j_gene: TRBJ2-3; d_gene: NA; abundance: few; v_gene: TRBV5-6; CDR3aa: CASSRGAWSTDTQYF; CDR3nt: TGTGCCAGCAGCCGTGGCGCCTGGAGCACAGATACGCAGTATTTT
j_gene: TRBJ2-7; d_gene: NA; abundance: many; v_gene: TRBV20-1; CDR3aa: CSAPGIRYEQYF; CDR3nt: TGCAGTGCTCCCGGGATCCGATACGAGCAGTACTTC
j_gene: TRBJ2-7; d_gene: NA; abundance: few; v_gene: TRBV28; CDR3aa: CASSRTPEQYF; CDR3nt: TGTGCCAGCAGTAGGACACCCGAGCAGTACTTC
j_gene: TRBJ2-2; d_gene: NA; abundance: many; v_gene: TRBV29-1; CDR3aa: CSVGSQENTGELFF; CDR3nt: TGCAGCGTTGGGAGTCAGGAGAACACCGGGGAGCTGTTTTTT
j_gene: TRBJ1-1; d_gene: NA; abundance: many; v_gene: TRBV2; CDR3aa: CASSRESGTEAFF; CDR3nt: TGTGCCAGCAGTAGGGAGTCGGGTACTGAAGCTTTCTTT
j_gene: TRBJ1-2; d_gene: TRBD1; abundance: NA; v_gene: TRBV27; CDR3aa: CASSPGTGFGGYTF; CDR3nt: TGTGCCAGCAGTCCCGGGACAGGGTTTGGTGGCTACACCTTC
j_gene: TRBJ2-3; d_gene: NA; abundance: many; v_gene: TRBV6-2/TRBV6-3; CDR3aa: CASSYAGTSTDTQYF; CDR3nt: TGTGCCAGCAGTTACGCGGGTACTAGCACAGATACGCAGTATTTT
j_gene: TRBJ2-3; d_gene: TRBD2; abundance: many; v_gene: TRBV20-1; CDR3aa: CSAPLRGAGVTDTQYF; CDR3nt: TGCAGTGCTCCCTTGCGGGGAGCGGGAGTAACAGATACGCAGTATTTT
j_gene: TRBJ2-1; d_gene: TRBD2; abundance: many; v_gene: TRBV3-1; CDR3aa: CASSLGPGGDNEQFF; CDR3nt: TGTGCCAGCAGCCTCGGCCCCGGGGGGGACAATGAGCAGTTCTTC
j_gene: TRBJ1-1; d_gene: NA; abundance: many; v_gene: TRBV19; CDR3aa: CASTVRGEAFF; CDR3nt: TGTGCCAGTACTGTCCGGGGAGAAGCTTTCTTT
j_gene: TRBJ2-5; d_gene: TRBD2; abundance: few; v_gene: TRBV20-1; CDR3aa: CSRLAGGLETQYF; CDR3nt: TGCAGCAGACTAGCGGGAGGTTTAGAGACCCAGTACTTC
j_gene: TRBJ2-1; d_gene: NA; abundance: many; v_gene: TRBV30; CDR3aa: CAWRAVGTIAYNEQFF; CDR3nt: TGTGCCTGGAGGGCGGTGGGGACCATAGCCTACAATGAGCAGTTCTTC
j_gene: TRBJ2-7; d_gene: NA; abundance: NA; v_gene: TRBV30; CDR3aa: CAWSVRVGGLLGGEQYF; CDR3nt: TGTGCCTGGAGTGTACGTGTAGGGGGCCTCCTCGGGGGCGAGCAGTACTTC
j_gene: TRBJ1-4; d_gene: NA; abundance: many; v_gene: TRBV20-1; CDR3aa: CSARGVGHNELFF; CDR3nt: TGCAGTGCTAGAGGGGTTGGACACAATGAACTGTTTTTT
j_gene: TRBJ1-1; d_gene: NA; abundance: NA; v_gene: TRBV6-1; CDR3aa: CASRLTVDTEAFF; CDR3nt: TGTGCCAGCAGGTTGACAGTGGACACTGAAGCTTTCTTT
j_gene: TRBJ2-3; d_gene: NA; abundance: NA; v_gene: TRBV28; CDR3aa: CASSLRRVSTDTQYF; CDR3nt: TGTGCCAGCAGTTTAAGGCGCGTTAGCACAGATACGCAGTATTTT
j_gene: TRBJ1-6; d_gene: NA; abundance: once; v_gene: TRBV18; CDR3aa: CASSPGEWNSPLHF; CDR3nt: TGTGCCAGCTCACCGGGGGAATGGAATTCACCCCTCCACTTT
j_gene: TRBJ2-1; d_gene: TRBD2; abundance: NA; v_gene: TRBV10-3; CDR3aa: CAISEAGGSWNEQFF; CDR3nt: TGTGCCATCAGTGAGGCAGGCGGGAGTTGGAATGAGCAGTTCTTC
j_gene: TRBJ2-7; d_gene: TRBD2; abundance: many; v_gene: TRBV5-1; CDR3aa: CASSSGGLAGGKNEQYF; CDR3nt: TGCGCCAGCAGCTCCGGGGGACTAGCGGGAGGGAAGAACGAGCAGTACTTC
j_gene: TRBJ2-1; d_gene: TRBD2; abundance: NA; v_gene: TRBV28; CDR3aa: CASSLGLAEIF; CDR3nt: TGTGCCAGCAGTTTGGGACTAGCGGAGATCTTC
j_gene: TRBJ2-7; d_gene: NA; abundance: NA; v_gene: TRBV12-3/TRBV12-4; CDR3aa: CASRGQGYNEQYF; CDR3nt: TGTGCCAGCAGAGGCCAGGGGTACAATGAGCAGTACTTC
j_gene: TRBJ2-2; d_gene: TRBD2; abundance: few; v_gene: TRBV14; CDR3aa: CASSRTSGTPNTGELFF; CDR3nt: TGTGCCAGCAGCCGGACTAGCGGGACTCCCAACACCGGGGAGCTGTTTTTT
j_gene: TRBJ2-3; d_gene: TRBD2; abundance: many; v_gene: TRBV20-1; CDR3aa: CSAQGLAGDTDTQYF; CDR3nt: TGCAGTGCCCAGGGGCTAGCGGGTGATACAGATACGCAGTATTTT
j_gene: TRBJ1-1; d_gene: NA; abundance: many; v_gene: TRBV9; CDR3aa: CASSVAPGTLNTEAFF; CDR3nt: TGTGCCAGCAGCGTAGCCCCAGGGACCCTGAACACTGAAGCTTTCTTT
j_gene: TRBJ1-4; d_gene: NA; abundance: NA; v_gene: TRBV2; CDR3aa: CASKSQTVGNEKLFF; CDR3nt: TGTGCCAGCAAATCCCAGACAGTAGGAAATGAAAAACTGTTTTTT